The 13 T cell receptor beta chains listed next were all sequenced from one sample in a study of shared clonotypes between healthy human individuals. Data came from immunoSEQ multiplex PCR; TCRdb stores just in-frame clones and leaves some out. The table shows more than 2 million clones, with 85% to 95% occurring only once. The naive CD8 population came from CD45RO-negative cells selected for CCR7, without terminally differentiated effector memory CD45RA+ cells. What was sequenced was naive CD8+ T cells sorted from blood. The receptors were sampled from a man younger than 35 in good health.

This chain joins TRBV19 and TRBJ1-1; TRBD1 matches 7 bases. After removal of 8 bases from V and 5 bases from J, the junction contained 5 bases not matched to a gene. CDR3 length: 12 amino acids. CDR1 LNHDA and CDR2 SQIVND come from the germline V gene (reference sequence). CDR3 residues: CASWTGGTEAFF. Written as DNA, the CDR3 is TGTGCCAGTTGGACAGGAGGGACTGAAGCTTTCTTT.

V gene TRBV5-6 combines with J gene TRBJ1-4, with TRBD1 matching 10 bases. V was pared by 6 bases and J by 4 bases, with 9 bases of the junction left unmatched. Germline V gene lookup returns CDR1 SGHDT and CDR2 YYEEEE. CDR3 length: 16 residues. CDR3 nucleotide sequence: TGTGCCAGCACCCCTTGGGGGACAGGGGATAATGAAAAACTGTTTTTT. Encoded protein: CASTPWGTGDNEKLFF. Full variable domain (missing parts from reference TRBV5-6 and TRBJ1-4): DAGVTQSPTHLIKTRGQQVTLRCSPKSGHDTVSWYQQALGQGPQFIFQYYEEEERQRGNFPDRFSGHQFPNYSSELNVNALLLGDSALYLCASTPWGTGDNEKLFFGSGTQLSVL.

V is TRBV30 and J is TRBJ2-3; 9 bases map to TRBD2. Trimming removed 2 bases from V and 2 bases from J; junction bases left unmatched: 8. The length of the CDR3 is 16 residues. Germline V gives CDR1 GTSNPN, CDR2 SVGIG (reference sequence). CDR3 protein: CAWSMSSGKFTDTQYF. As DNA, the CDR3 is TGTGCCTGGAGTATGTCTAGCGGGAAATTCACAGATACGCAGTATTTT.

The chain combines TRBV28 with TRBJ1-2, with 8 nucleotides matching TRBD1. With V trimmed by 5 bases and J by 8 bases, 7 bases remained unmatched. Germline assignment: CDR1 MDHEN and CDR2 SYDVKM. The length of the CDR3 is 13 residues. The CDR3 nucleotides read TGTGCCAGCAGTCCTGGACAGGGACAGGGCTACACCTTC. It is translated as CASSPGQGQGYTF.

The rearrangement links TRBV4-1 to TRBJ1-1; TRBD1 agrees at 7 bases. The CDR3 has 14 residues. Germline V gene data show CDR1 as MGHRA and CDR2 as YSYEKL. With V trimmed by 2 bases and J by 3 bases, 3 bases remained unmatched. CDR3 region: CASSQPGGHTEAFF. The CDR3 DNA is TGCGCCAGCAGCCAACCAGGGGGGCACACTGAAGCTTTCTTT.

The chain uses TRBV19 and TRBJ1-3; maybe TRBD1 (5 bases). CDR1 and CDR2 from the germline V gene are LNHDA and SQIVND (reference sequence). With 3 bases removed from V and 4 bases from J, the gap between germline ends came to 10 bases. This CDR3 has 14 residues. The CDR3 loop reads CASSIWGLGNTIYF. The DNA for the CDR3 is TGTGCCAGTAGTATTTGGGGCCTCGGAAACACCATATATTTT.

The chain recombines TRBV19 with TRBJ2-2, with D possibly matching TRBD2 (5 bases). Germline V gene data show CDR1 as LNHDA and CDR2 as SQIVND (reference sequence). This CDR3 is built from 12 residues. Trimming took 3 bases from V and 6 from J, leaving 5 bases between them. The CDR3 nucleotides read TGTGCCAGTAGTATGAGGGCCGGGGAGCTGTTTTTT. It translates to CASSMRAGELFF. The variable domain in full, completed from reference TRBV19 and TRBJ2-2, reads DGGITQSPKYLFRKEGQNVTLSCEQNLNHDAMYWYRQDPGQGLRLIYYSQIVNDFQKGDIAEGYSVSREKKESFPLTVTSAQKNPTAFYLCASSMRAGELFFGEGSRLTVL.

The rearrangement joins TRBV21-1 to TRBJ2-7; TRBD1 is the table's D call, not checked against the DNA. TRBV21-1 is shown as a pseudogene. CDR3 length: 16 amino acids. CDR3 nucleotides: TGTGCCAGCAGCCCCCAAGGGGTAGGGCGCCCCTACGAGCAGTACTTC. Amino acids: CASSPQGVGRPYEQYF.

V gene TRBV28 combines with J gene TRBJ1-1; D perhaps matches TRBD1 (6 bases). V lost 3 bases to trimming and J lost 3 bases, with 11 bases between them. CDR3 size: 14 residues. CDR1 and CDR2 from the germline V gene are MDHEN and SYDVKM. The DNA for the CDR3 is TGTGCCAGCAGTTTCAGGGGACCGGACACTGAAGCTTTCTTT. This gives the protein CASSFRGPDTEAFF.

The chain carries TRBV9 and TRBJ1-6, with 7 bases matching TRBD1. The CDR3 totals 14 residues. From germline, CDR1 is SGDLS and CDR2 YYNGEE. J was trimmed by 5 bases and V by 4 bases; bases with no gene match: 3. CDR3 amino acids: CASSYQGDNSPLHF. The CDR3 region has the DNA TGTGCCAGCAGCTATCAGGGGGATAATTCACCCCTCCACTTT.

The J gene is TRBJ2-7, the V gene TRBV4-1, with 10 nucleotides matching TRBD1. CDR1 is MGHRA, CDR2 YSYEKL, per germline. This CDR3 region has 15 residues. With 4 bases clipped from V and 5 bases from J, the junction kept 8 bases outside the gene matches. The CDR3 DNA follows: TGCGCCAGCAGCCCCTTGGACAGGGGGATCCACGAGCAGTACTTC. Amino acids: CASSPLDRGIHEQYF.

The chain has TRBV27 and TRBJ1-6, with D uncertain. Germline CDR1 reads MNHEY; CDR2 reads SMNVEV (reference sequence). The CDR3 consists of 14 residues. The V and J ends lost 7 bases and 8 bases respectively, with 15 bases between them. The CDR3 sequence is CASTLLGKDSPLHF. As DNA, the CDR3 is TGTGCCAGCACCTTGCTGGGAAAGGATTCACCCCTCCACTTT.

The chain joins TRBV7-9 to TRBJ1-2; D ambiguous. The CDR3 length is 16 residues. The germline V gene encodes CDR1 SEHNR and CDR2 FQNEAQ (reference sequence). V was trimmed by 1 base and J by 4 bases, leaving 16 bases between them. In nucleotides, the CDR3 is TGTGCCAGCAGCTTAGGGCAGGAGCCTATCCCCTATGGCTACACCTTC. It yields the protein CASSLGQEPIPYGYTF.